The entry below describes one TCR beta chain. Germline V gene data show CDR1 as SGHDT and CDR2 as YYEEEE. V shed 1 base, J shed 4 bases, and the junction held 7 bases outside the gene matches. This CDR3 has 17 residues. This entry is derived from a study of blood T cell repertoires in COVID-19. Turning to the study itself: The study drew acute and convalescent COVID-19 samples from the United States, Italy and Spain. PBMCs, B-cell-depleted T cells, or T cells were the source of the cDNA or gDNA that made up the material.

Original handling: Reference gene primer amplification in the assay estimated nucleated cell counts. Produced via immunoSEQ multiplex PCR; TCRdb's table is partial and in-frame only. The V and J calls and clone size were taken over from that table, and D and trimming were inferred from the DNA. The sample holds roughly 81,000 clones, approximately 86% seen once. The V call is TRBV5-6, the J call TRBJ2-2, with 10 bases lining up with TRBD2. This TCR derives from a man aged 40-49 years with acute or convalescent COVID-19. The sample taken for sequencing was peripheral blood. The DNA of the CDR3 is TGTGCCAGCAGCTTGTATCCCCTAGCGGGAGCCACCGGGGAGCTGTTTTTT. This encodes CASSLYPLAGATGELFF.